Listed here are 22 T cell receptor beta chains from one sample, sequenced in a study of cytomegalovirus exposure and HLA in healthy donors. The PCR had 60 Vbeta and 13 Jbeta primers. The data were produced by immunoSEQ multiplex PCR, yet TCRdb's version contains in-frame clones alone and is incomplete. This sample has 200,000 to 250,000 clones, with roughly four fifths found just once. The specimen sequenced was PBMCs. The receptors were gathered from a girl aged 2 to 9 in good health and CMV-seronegative.

The CDR3 protein is CASSSQPGTSGELFF. The CDR3 DNA sequence: TGTGCCAGCAGCTCGCAGCCGGGGACTAGCGGTGAGTTGTTCTTC. The genes are TRBV7-9 and TRBJ2-1; TRBD2 matches at 11 bases. This CDR3 comprises 15 residues. The V gene end was trimmed by 4 bases and the J gene end by 15 bases; junction bases not matched to a gene: 14. Germline V CDR1 and CDR2: SEHNR, FQNEAQ (reference sequence). Full variable domain (outside the CDR3, taken from reference TRBV7-9 and TRBJ2-1): DTGVSQNPRHKITKRGQNVTFRCDPISEHNRLYWYRQTLGQGPEFLTYFQNEAQLEKSRLLSDRFSAERPKGSFSTLEIQRTEQGDSAMYLCASSSQPGTSGELFFGPGTRLTVL.

The chain has TRBV7-2 and TRBJ1-3, with TRBD1 matching 7 bases. V was pared by 3 bases and J by 4 bases, with 3 bases of the junction left unmatched. Germline assignment: CDR1 SGHTA and CDR2 FQGNSA. The CDR3 totals 14 residues. CDR3 protein: CASSFQGVGNTIYF. For the CDR3, the DNA is TGTGCCAGCAGCTTTCAGGGGGTGGGAAACACCATATATTTT.

The rearrangement uses TRBV15 and TRBJ2-1; 9 bases map to TRBD1. The length of the CDR3 is 17 residues. In germline, CDR1 is LNHNV, CDR2 YYDKDF (reference sequence). After removal of 1 base from V and 8 bases from J, the junction contained 12 bases not matched to a gene. Here the CDR3 reads CATSRGLQGANSDEQFF. The CDR3 region has the DNA TGTGCCACCAGCAGAGGCTTACAGGGGGCGAATTCGGATGAGCAGTTCTTC.

V gene TRBV2 combines with J gene TRBJ1-1; D gene ambiguous. The germline V and J ends were trimmed by 3 bases and 4 bases, with 6 bases remaining between them. Germline V lookup: CDR1 SNHLY, CDR2 FYNNEI. This CDR3 comprises 12 residues. CDR3 region: CASSDFSTEAFF. CDR3 DNA sequence: TGTGCCAGCAGTGATTTCAGCACTGAAGCTTTCTTT. The full variable domain, rest sourced from reference TRBV2 and TRBJ1-1, is EPEVTQTPSHQVTQMGQEVILRCVPISNHLYFYWYRQILGQKVEFLVSFYNNEISEKSEIFDDQFSVERPDGSNFTLKIRSTKLEDSAMYFCASSDFSTEAFFGQGTRLTVV.

The J gene is TRBJ1-2, the V gene TRBV19; tentative D call: TRBD1 (5 bases). The germline gives CDR1 LNHDA, CDR2 SQIVND (reference sequence). The V end was cut by 3 bases, the J end by 6 bases, with 17 bases between. The CDR3 totals 15 residues. This CDR3 reads CASSILGGPLDGYTF. The CDR3 bases are TGTGCCAGTAGTATTTTGGGGGGACCTTTGGATGGCTACACCTTC.

V and J are TRBV29-1 and TRBJ2-7; TRBD1 agrees at 7 bases. The CDR3 spans 13 residues. V trimming: 6 bases; J trimming: 1 base; junction bases outside the gene matches: 6. The V gene's germline CDR1 is SQVTM and CDR2 ANQGSEA. The CDR3 reads CSVQPGQSYEQYF. The CDR3 DNA reads TGCAGCGTACAACCGGGACAGTCCTACGAGCAGTACTTC.

This chain joins TRBV5-1 and TRBJ2-5; 10 positions agree with TRBD2. The CDR3 runs to 15 residues. From germline, CDR1 is SGHRS and CDR2 YFSETQ. Trimming at V came to 4 bases and at J to 3 bases, leaving 6 bases not matched to a gene. The CDR3 DNA sequence: TGCGCCAGCAGCCTTGCTAGCGGGGGTGAAGAGACCCAGTACTTC. It translates to CASSLASGGEETQYF.

This clone was picked up one time. The genes are TRBV6-1 and TRBJ1-4; 7 nucleotides agree with TRBD1. J lost 8 bases, V lost 11 bases, and 11 bases had no gene match. CDR1 is MNHNS, CDR2 SASEGT, per germline. The CDR3 loop spans 13 amino acids. The CDR3 loop is CAGRKTGSEKLFF. The CDR3 DNA is TGTGCCGGCCGGAAGACAGGGTCCGAAAAACTGTTTTTT.

V and J are TRBV4-2 and TRBJ1-2, with a tentative D call TRBD1 (5 bases). Deletions cut 4 bases from V and 4 bases from J, with 19 bases between. This CDR3 has 16 amino acids. Per germline, CDR1 LGHNA and CDR2 YNFKEQ. CDR3 nucleotides: TGTGCCAGCAGCCCCCCGCCTCTCAGGGATGGCTATGGCTACACCTTC. Its translation: CASSPPPLRDGYGYTF.

This rearrangement joins TRBV15 to TRBJ1-2; perhaps TRBD1 as D (6 bases). Per the germline V gene, CDR1 is LNHNV and CDR2 is YYDKDF (reference sequence). Deletions cut 5 bases from V and 3 bases from J, with 13 bases between. The CDR3 spans 14 residues. The CDR3 sequence is CATSGDTEYYGYTF. CDR3 coding DNA: TGTGCCACCAGCGGGGACACTGAGTACTATGGCTACACCTTC.

This chain links TRBV18 with TRBJ2-7; possibly TRBD2 for D (6 bases). Germline V gives CDR1 KGHSH, CDR2 LQKENI. Trimming shortened V by 4 bases and J by 4 bases, and 14 bases separated the two germline ends. The CDR3 consists of 14 residues. CDR3 amino acids: CASSLPGLIYEQYF. CDR3 in DNA: TGTGCCAGCTCACTACCGGGACTCATTTACGAGCAGTACTTC.

This clone was seen a few times. The chain carries TRBV25-1 and TRBJ2-7, with D perhaps TRBD2 (6 bases). Trimming removed 3 bases from V and 1 base from J, with 16 bases in between. Per the germline V gene, CDR1 is MGHDK and CDR2 is SYGVNS. The CDR3 is 16 amino acids. Here the CDR3 reads CASSDRNGRPSYEQYF. CDR3 DNA sequence: TGTGCCAGCAGTGATAGGAACGGGAGACCTTCCTACGAGCAGTACTTC.

The chain links TRBV25-1 to TRBJ2-7; D may be TRBD1 (6 bases). V gave up 9 bases and J gave up 3 bases, with 18 bases separating them. The CDR3 is made up of 14 amino acids. Germline lookup yields CDR1 MGHDK and CDR2 SYGVNS. CDR3 nucleotides: TGTGCCAGTCGAGGGGGAGAGACAGGCTACGAGCAGTACTTC. Its translation is CASRGGETGYEQYF.

The chain links TRBV18 to TRBJ2-1, with 7 bases matching TRBD2. Germline assignment: CDR1 KGHSH and CDR2 LQKENI. The CDR3 spans 15 residues. The V and J ends lost 4 bases and 10 bases, in that order; junction bases with no gene match: 13. CDR3 in amino acids: CASSQGLAGDREQFF. The CDR3 DNA reads TGTGCCAGCTCACAAGGGTTGGCGGGAGACAGAGAGCAGTTCTTC.

The rearrangement links TRBV30 to TRBJ1-2, with no clear D. CDR3 length: 14 residues. V was clipped by 2 bases and J by 4 bases, with 14 bases between them. Per the germline V gene, CDR1 is GTSNPN and CDR2 is SVGIG (reference sequence). CDR3: CAWSPYEGAYGYTF. DNA for the CDR3: TGTGCCTGGAGTCCCTACGAGGGAGCCTATGGCTACACCTTC.

The chain recombines TRBV6-5 with TRBJ1-3, with D possibly matching TRBD1 (5 bases). Germline CDR1 reads MNHEY; CDR2 reads SVGAGI. Between the trimmed V and J ends, which lost 5 bases and 4 bases, there was a span of 15 bases. This CDR3 comprises 15 residues. The CDR3, as DNA: TGTGCCAGCAGTGTAGGGGATACGGCGGGAAACACCATATATTTT. As protein: CASSVGDTAGNTIYF.

The CDR3 sequence: CSVKGHLSDTQYF. The CDR3 DNA sequence: TGCAGCGTCAAGGGGCACCTCTCAGATACGCAGTATTTT. The chain joins TRBV29-1 to TRBJ2-3, with D possibly being TRBD1 (5 bases). This CDR3 contains 13 residues. Germline values: CDR1 SQVTM, CDR2 ANQGSEA. V was shortened by 6 bases and J by 4 bases, with 14 bases between the two germline ends.

This rearrangement joins TRBV7-9 to TRBJ1-4; 7 bases match TRBD1. V shed 2 bases and J 7 bases; nucleotides not matched to a gene: 7. This CDR3 has 15 amino acids. CDR1 SEHNR and CDR2 FQNEAQ come from the germline V gene (reference sequence). CDR3 residues: CASSLSTGLSEKLFF. For the CDR3, the DNA is TGTGCCAGCAGCTTATCGACAGGGCTCAGTGAAAAACTGTTTTTT.

The chain has TRBV30 and TRBJ2-5; 8 nucleotides align to TRBD2. The J call could be wrong; TRBJ2-7 is a better fit for the DNA end. CDR3 length equals 13 residues. Germline V CDR1 and CDR2: GTSNPN, SVGIG (reference sequence). CDR3 residues: CAWSPGGPYEQYF. CDR3 DNA: TGTGCCTGGAGCCCGGGGGGGCCCTACGAGCAGTACTTC.

The rearrangement links TRBV6-5 to TRBJ2-3, with D perhaps TRBD1 (7 bases). V lost 7 bases and J 0 bases, leaving 14 bases between the germline ends. The CDR3 covers 15 residues. Germline V gene sequence: CDR1 MNHEY, CDR2 SVGAGI. CDR3 protein: CASNKQGTSTDTQYF. The DNA for the CDR3 is TGTGCCAGCAATAAACAGGGGACTAGCACAGATACGCAGTATTTT.

Of note for this clone: This specimen includes other DNA sequences encoding the same CDR3. In nucleotides, the CDR3 is TGTGCCAGCAGCCCGGGAACACAAGAGACCCAGTACTTC. This codes for CASSPGTQETQYF. The chain has TRBV11-2 and TRBJ2-5, with D maybe TRBD2 (5 bases). Trimming left V 5 bases short and J 2 bases short, with 9 bases between. Germline lookup yields CDR1 SGHAT and CDR2 FQNNGV. The CDR3 is 13 residues long.

V gene TRBV7-8 combines with J gene TRBJ1-1; tentatively, D is TRBD1 (5 bases). Germline lookup yields CDR1 SGHVS and CDR2 FQNEAQ. CDR3 length: 15 residues. The V end was cut by 2 bases, the J end by 2 bases, with 12 bases between. DNA for the CDR3: TGTGCCAGCAGCTTATATGGGGCAGATAACACTGAAGCTTTCTTT. Protein product: CASSLYGADNTEAFF.